One sample yielded the 2 T cell receptor beta chains listed below, sequenced in a study of T cells in Graves' hyperthyroidism and ophthalmopathy. Using RNA transcripts as the source, TCR beta CDR3 regions were amplified. The TCR CDR3 first-round RT-PCR relied on the HTBI primer set. TCRdb re-called the multiplex PCR reads through MiXCR, storing one row per CDR3 protein. The repertoire includes about 840,000 distinct CDR3 sequences, approximately 40% of them detected once, and 8.9% sits in the top ten. Sequenced: blood. All receptors derive from a man younger than 35 with Graves' hyperthyroidism.

The J gene is TRBJ2-5, the V gene TRBV6-5; unclear D gene. V was pared by 2 bases and J by 4 bases, with 5 bases between. Germline V CDR1 and CDR2: MNHEY, SVGAGI. This CDR3 comprises 12 residues. Here the CDR3 DNA reads TGTGCCAGCAGTTACACTTTAGAGACCCAGTACTTC. This sequence encodes CASSYTLETQYF.

This clonotype was recorded many times. The chain carries TRBV15 and TRBJ1-2; 8 bases match TRBD1. After removal of 1 base from V and 1 base from J, the junction contained 2 bases not matched to a gene. Germline-derived CDR1 and CDR2 are LNHNV and YYDKDF (reference sequence). The CDR3 totals 15 residues. The CDR3 sequence is CATSRAGQGNYGYTF. The CDR3 DNA reads as TGTGCCACCAGCAGAGCCGGACAGGGTAACTATGGCTACACCTTC.